This TCR beta chain is from a study of blood T cells in healthy people across ages (dated by TCRdb to 2013 to 2016). Regarding the complete study: In model experiments, template switching captured roughly one uniquely barcoded TCR beta cDNA molecule for every two T cells. The study measured age-related changes in TCR beta repertoire diversity using deep sequencing normalized with unique cDNA molecular identifiers. Donors were grouped into four age groups: young (average approximately 16 years), middle-aged (39), aged (around 62) and long-lived (roughly 80). To avoid experimental bias, donors of different ages were distributed randomly across sequencing lanes. For two donors (one aged 18 to 30 and one aged 80 or older), the study analyzed two additional independent replicas of 1 million unique cDNA reads from the same blood draw. Overall study outcomes, separate from this receptor: Compared with the aged group, more naive CD4+ T cells, fewer expanded clones and increased TCR diversity were shown by the long-lived group, suggesting age selection. Estimates of total diversity based on one million sequenced T cells were considered lower bounds and underestimates. Donor CMV infection status was unknown, potentially confounding age-related changes in expanded clonotypes. There was a strong correlation between observed TCR beta diversity and the percentage of naive T cells measured by flow cytometry. As age increased, observed TCR beta diversity per million T cells dropped in a roughly linear way, and a significant reduction was already evident by age approximately 40. Conclusive comparison of naive and antigen-experienced compartments was prevented by the profiling of bulk unsorted PBMCs.

With regard to this clonotype: Its antigen is currently not known. There are no base qualities to consult, and no much larger clone falls within one base.

Systemically healthy Caucasian individuals from Russia, some 40 in total and aged roughly 6 to 100 years, were included as donors. Around 10 milliliters of peripheral blood were drawn from each donor into EDTA-treated Vacutainer tubes. PBMCs were isolated by Ficoll-Paque density-gradient centrifugation, with at least 7 million obtained per sample. Total RNA was extracted from PBMCs with Trizol reagent, with at least 5 micrograms obtained per sample. The percentages of naive CD45RAhigh/CD27high T cells were determined by flow cytometry on a PBMC aliquot from every donor. The library was obtained by 5' RACE. TCRdb shows the sequencer as Illumina HiSeq 2500. The second PCR ran for about 6 to 12 cycles and used a J-beta primer mix along with a sample-barcoded 5' primer. A unique molecular identifier was introduced onto each TCR beta cDNA molecule by a template-switch 5' adaptor carrying 12 random nucleotides. Each sample yielded at least 2.5 million CDR3-containing paired-end reads. First-strand cDNA synthesis was performed from all RNA using the Mint cDNA synthesis kit, with priming by a TRBC-specific oligonucleotide. Following uracil-DNA glycosylase treatment, all cDNA underwent a first 18-cycle PCR with the universal primers M1SS and BC2_uni_R. The authors' pipeline ran thus. For normalization, 1 million high-quality reads were randomly selected from each sample, with every read carrying a distinct molecular identifier. Instead of being binned into consensus sequences, reads that shared molecular identifiers were thrown out. MiTCR, with a Q25 quality threshold and the strictest error-elimination algorithm, was used for CDR3 identification, clonotype clustering and error correction. A nonparametric unseen species model using Euler transformation provided a lower-bound estimate of total TCR beta diversity. Starting from the raw public reads, TCRdb applied fastp trimming at Q25, assembled clones with MiXCR and retained in-frame beta chains. Identical CDR3 protein sequences are pooled into one entry, listed with their most common genes and DNA. TCRdb, rather than the study authors, made the V and J calls. The sample has 650,000 to 1,000,000 distinct CDR3 sequences on record, roughly 35% of them singletons. The top ten hold over 10% of the sample.

The CDR3, cysteine through phenylalanine, is 17 amino acids long. Only the CDR3 region is kept as DNA, spanning 51 bases read in frame from base 1. Sequences MNHEY (CDR1) and SVGAGI (CDR2) are obtained from the germline V gene. Trimming accounts for 4 bases at V and 6 bases at J, while the number of junction bases matched to no gene is 12. Sequencing was performed on blood. The chain employs TRBV6-5 and TRBJ2-2; 9 bases in the junction line up with TRBD1. The receptor was isolated from a man younger than 35 in good health. The DNA sequence reads TGTGCCAGCAGTTTGACAGGGGGGTTGAGTAGGTCCGGGGAGCTGTTTTTT. The resulting protein is CASSLTGGLSRSGELFF.